A single T cell receptor beta chain is shown here with its context. This sample is drawn from a study of TIL therapy for anti-PD-1-resistant metastatic lung cancer. Study information: Patients then received nivolumab; progressors got lymphodepletion, TIL and IL-2. Median tumor PD-L1 proportion score was under 7.5%.

The immunoSEQ assay was v3. Survey-level samples got some 2 million read pairs; deep-level samples got about 4.5-6.5 million. TCRdb's copy holds only in-frame clones and misses some; the assay was immunoSEQ multiplex PCR. This sample carries 35,000 to 55,000 clones, around 80% of them seen once, and the ten largest clones take roughly 15%. CDR1 and CDR2 from the germline V gene are SGHVS and FQNEAQ. CDR3 size: 13 residues. Between the trimmed V and J ends, which lost 1 base and 2 bases, there was a span of 6 bases. Specified time point: pre-treatment sample, taken before nivolumab and TIL therapy. Adults with stage 4 NSCLC were enrolled in a phase I trial.

The clonotype comes from a man aged 65 to 85 with non-small cell lung cancer. The chain is built from TRBV7-8 and TRBJ2-7; D call uncertain. The sample here was blood, taken at baseline. CDR3 DNA sequence: TGTGCCAGCAGCTTAGACTACCCCTACGAGCAGTACTTC. This gives the protein CASSLDYPYEQYF.